Listed below are T cell receptor beta chains from one sample, sequenced in a study of blood T cell repertoires in COVID-19. Assay used: immunoSEQ multiplex PCR; TCRdb lists only in-frame clones, some missing. Of 200,000 to 300,000 clones listed, about 79% were seen once; the top ten hold about 2.3%. Source material: peripheral blood. The receptor source for this set is a man in his forties who had recovered from COVID-19. Both conserved end residues are part of each CDR3. A D gene is named only where the DNA matches it firmly. Clone size is stated in some rows and not others, as once, few, many or a class when expanded.

-	TRBV28	TRBJ1-2	-	TGTGCCAGCAGTCCCCTCGGAACAGGGAGTTATGGCTACACCTTC	CASSPLGTGSYGYTF
-	TRBV6-1	TRBJ1-2	-	TGTGCCAGCAGTGAAAGGGGGAGGGAGGGTGGCTACACCTTC	CASSERGREGGYTF
TRBD1	TRBV3-1/TRBV3-2	TRBJ1-6	-	TGTGCCAGCAGACGGACAGGGTGGTTTATCTATAATTCACCCCTCCACTTT	CASRRTGWFIYNSPLHF
TRBD2	TRBV6-5	TRBJ2-3	once	TGTGCCAGCAGCGACCTAGCGGTATACACAGATACGCAGTATTTT	CASSDLAVYTDTQYF
TRBD1	TRBV13	TRBJ2-7	-	TGTGCCAGCAGCTTATTCTGGGGGACAGACTACGAGCAGTACTTC	CASSLFWGTDYEQYF
-	TRBV4-1	TRBJ2-7	-	TGCGCCAGCAGCCAAGATGGGCTGGGAGACGAGCAGTACTTC	CASSQDGLGDEQYF
-	TRBV7-8	TRBJ2-2	-	TGTGCCAGCAGCCCTCAATGGACTAACACCGGGGAGCTGTTTTTT	CASSPQWTNTGELFF
-	TRBV15	TRBJ1-1	-	TGTGCCACCAGCAGAGATCCACAGGGTATGGCTGAAGCTTTCTTT	CATSRDPQGMAEAFF
-	TRBV5-1	TRBJ1-4	-	TGCGCCAGCAGCTTGGGGCAGTATAATGAAAAACTGTTTTTT	CASSLGQYNEKLFF
TRBD1	TRBV19	TRBJ1-1	-	TGTGCCAGTAGTCAGCAGGGGGGTTCTGAAGCTTTCTTT	CASSQQGGSEAFF
-	TRBV27	TRBJ2-1	-	TGTGCCAGCAGTCAACTCCTCGGCGCGGGCTCCTACAATGAGCAGTTCTTC	CASSQLLGAGSYNEQFF
TRBD1	TRBV4-1	TRBJ1-5	-	TGCGCCAGCAGCCAAGAAGGGGGCATAGGTTCGGATCAGCCCCAGCATTTT	CASSQEGGIGSDQPQHF
TRBD1	TRBV6-5	TRBJ1-6	-	TGTGCCAGCACCCCGGGACAGGGCGTTTCACCCCTCCACTTT	CASTPGQGVSPLHF
TRBD1	TRBV27	TRBJ1-2	-	TGTGCCAGCAGTTTAAGGCCCACGGTACAGGGGGTGAACTATGGCTACACCTTC	CASSLRPTVQGVNYGYTF
-	TRBV19	TRBJ1-5	-	TGTGCCAGTAGTCCCAGGGTGAGCAATCAGCCCCAGCATTTT	CASSPRVSNQPQHF
TRBD1	TRBV10-1	TRBJ1-5	-	TGCGCCAGCAGTGGGGACAGGGAGATGAGCAATCAGCCCCAGCATTTT	CASSGDREMSNQPQHF
-	TRBV15	TRBJ1-5	-	TGTGCCACCAGCAGAGAGGCGGGGGGGGATCAGCCCCAGCATTTT	CATSREAGGDQPQHF
TRBD2	TRBV6-1	TRBJ2-7	-	TGTGCCAGCAGTGAAATGGCGGGAGTCGTGGACGAGCAGTACTTC	CASSEMAGVVDEQYF
TRBD2	TRBV5-1	TRBJ2-3	-	TGCGCCAGCAGCTTGGCGGGACTAGCGGGAGATACGCAGTATTTT	CASSLAGLAGDTQYF